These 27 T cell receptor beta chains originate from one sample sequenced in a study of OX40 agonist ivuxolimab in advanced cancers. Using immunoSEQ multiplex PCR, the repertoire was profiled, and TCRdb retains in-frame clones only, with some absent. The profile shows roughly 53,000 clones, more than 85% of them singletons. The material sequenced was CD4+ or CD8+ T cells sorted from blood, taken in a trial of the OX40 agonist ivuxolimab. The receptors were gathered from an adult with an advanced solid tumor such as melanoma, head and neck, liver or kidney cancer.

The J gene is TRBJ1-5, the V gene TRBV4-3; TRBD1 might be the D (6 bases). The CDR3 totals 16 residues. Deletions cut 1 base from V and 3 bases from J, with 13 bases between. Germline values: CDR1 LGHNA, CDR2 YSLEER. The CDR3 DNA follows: TGCGCCAGCAGCCAAGGTGTGACAGGCTACAATCAGCCCCAGCATTTT. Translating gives CASSQGVTGYNQPQHF.

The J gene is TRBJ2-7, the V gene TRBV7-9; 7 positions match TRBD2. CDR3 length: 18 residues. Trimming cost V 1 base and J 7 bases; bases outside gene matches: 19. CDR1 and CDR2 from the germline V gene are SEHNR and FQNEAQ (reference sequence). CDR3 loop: CASSLGLAVPLSSEEQYF. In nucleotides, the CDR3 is TGTGCCAGCAGCTTAGGTCTAGCGGTCCCCCTTTCGAGTGAAGAGCAGTACTTC.

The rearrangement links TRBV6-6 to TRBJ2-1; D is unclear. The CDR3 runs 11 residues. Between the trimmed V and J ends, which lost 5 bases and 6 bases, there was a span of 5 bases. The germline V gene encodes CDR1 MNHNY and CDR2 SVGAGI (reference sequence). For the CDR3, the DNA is TGTGCCAGCAGTCCCCTCAATGAGCAGTTCTTC. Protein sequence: CASSPLNEQFF.

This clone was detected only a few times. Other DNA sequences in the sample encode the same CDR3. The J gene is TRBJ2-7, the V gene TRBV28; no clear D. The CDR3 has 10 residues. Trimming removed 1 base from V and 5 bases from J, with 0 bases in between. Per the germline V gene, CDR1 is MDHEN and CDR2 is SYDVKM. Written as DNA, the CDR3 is TGTGCCAGCAGTTTATACGAGCAGTACTTC. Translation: CASSLYEQYF.

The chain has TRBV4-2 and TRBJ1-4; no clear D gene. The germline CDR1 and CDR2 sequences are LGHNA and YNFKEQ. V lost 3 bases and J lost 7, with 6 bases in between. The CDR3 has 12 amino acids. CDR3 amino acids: CASSQRSEKLFF. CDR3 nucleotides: TGTGCCAGCAGCCAGAGGTCTGAAAAACTGTTTTTT.

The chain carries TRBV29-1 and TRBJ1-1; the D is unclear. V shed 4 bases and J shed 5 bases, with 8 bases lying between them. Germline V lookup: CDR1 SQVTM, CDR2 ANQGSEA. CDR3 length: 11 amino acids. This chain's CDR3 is CSVVLGTEAFF. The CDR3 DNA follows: TGCAGCGTTGTCTTAGGGACTGAAGCTTTCTTT.

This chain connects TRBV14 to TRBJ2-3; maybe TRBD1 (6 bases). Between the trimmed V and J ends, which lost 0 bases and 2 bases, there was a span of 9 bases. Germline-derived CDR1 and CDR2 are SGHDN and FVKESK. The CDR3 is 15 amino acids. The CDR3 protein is CASSQEWDNTDTQYF. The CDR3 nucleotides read TGTGCCAGCAGCCAAGAGTGGGACAACACAGATACGCAGTATTTT.

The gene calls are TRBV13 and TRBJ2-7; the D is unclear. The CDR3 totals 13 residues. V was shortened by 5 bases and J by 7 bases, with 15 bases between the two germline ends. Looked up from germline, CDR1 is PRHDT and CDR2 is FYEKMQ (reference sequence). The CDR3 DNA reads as TGTGCCAGCAGCCCTCAATGGGGTAAAGAGCAGTACTTC. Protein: CASSPQWGKEQYF.

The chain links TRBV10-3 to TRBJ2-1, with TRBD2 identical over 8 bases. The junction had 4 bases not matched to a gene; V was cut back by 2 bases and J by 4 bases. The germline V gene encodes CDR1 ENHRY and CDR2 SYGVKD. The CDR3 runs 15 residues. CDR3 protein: CAISEAGGGYNEQFF. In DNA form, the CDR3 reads TGTGCCATCAGTGAGGCCGGCGGGGGGTACAATGAGCAGTTCTTC.

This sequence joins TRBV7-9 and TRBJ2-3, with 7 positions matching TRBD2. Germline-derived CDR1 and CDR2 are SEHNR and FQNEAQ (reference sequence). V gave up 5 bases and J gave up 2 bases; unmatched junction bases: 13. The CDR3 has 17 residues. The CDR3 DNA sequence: TGTGCCAGCAGCCGCGCGTCGATTAGCGGGTACACAGATACGCAGTATTTT. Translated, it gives CASSRASISGYTDTQYF.

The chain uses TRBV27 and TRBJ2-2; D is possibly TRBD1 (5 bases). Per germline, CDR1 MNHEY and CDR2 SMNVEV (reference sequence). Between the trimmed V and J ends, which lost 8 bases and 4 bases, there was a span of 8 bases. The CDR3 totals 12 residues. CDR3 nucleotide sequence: TGTGCCAGCTCAGGGATCACCGGGGAGCTGTTTTTT. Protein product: CASSGITGELFF.

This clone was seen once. The CDR3 protein is CATGGGEGYTF. DNA for the CDR3: TGTGCCACAGGGGGCGGTGAAGGCTACACCTTC. J is TRBJ1-2 and V is TRBV27, with TRBD1 matching 8 bases. Trimming took 10 bases from V and 8 from J; bases not matched to a gene: 6. The CDR3 extends over 11 amino acids. Per germline, CDR1 MNHEY and CDR2 SMNVEV (reference sequence).

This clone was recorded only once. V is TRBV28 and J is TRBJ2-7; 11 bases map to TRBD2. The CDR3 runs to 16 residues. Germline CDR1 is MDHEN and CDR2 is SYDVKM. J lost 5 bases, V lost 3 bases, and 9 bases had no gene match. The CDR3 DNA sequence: TGTGCCAGCAGTTTCGTTTTTCTAGCGGGAGGTGACGAGCAGTACTTC. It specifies CASSFVFLAGGDEQYF.

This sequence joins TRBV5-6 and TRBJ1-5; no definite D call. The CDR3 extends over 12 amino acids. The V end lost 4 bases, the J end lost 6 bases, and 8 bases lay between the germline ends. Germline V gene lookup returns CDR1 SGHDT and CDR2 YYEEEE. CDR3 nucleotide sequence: TGTGCCAGCAGCATCGGGTCTCAGCCCCAGCATTTT. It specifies CASSIGSQPQHF.

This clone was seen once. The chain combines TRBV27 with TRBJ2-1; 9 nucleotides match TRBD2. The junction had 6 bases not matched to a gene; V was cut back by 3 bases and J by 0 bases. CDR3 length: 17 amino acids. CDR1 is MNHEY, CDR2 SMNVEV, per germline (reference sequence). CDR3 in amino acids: CASSLIGAGGSYNEQFF. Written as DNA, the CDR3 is TGTGCCAGCAGTTTGATCGGAGCGGGAGGCTCCTACAATGAGCAGTTCTTC.

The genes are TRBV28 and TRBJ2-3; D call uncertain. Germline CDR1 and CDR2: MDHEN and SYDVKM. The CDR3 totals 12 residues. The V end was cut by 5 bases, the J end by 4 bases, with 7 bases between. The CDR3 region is CASSPKPDTQYF. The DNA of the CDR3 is TGTGCCAGCAGTCCTAAGCCAGATACGCAGTATTTT.

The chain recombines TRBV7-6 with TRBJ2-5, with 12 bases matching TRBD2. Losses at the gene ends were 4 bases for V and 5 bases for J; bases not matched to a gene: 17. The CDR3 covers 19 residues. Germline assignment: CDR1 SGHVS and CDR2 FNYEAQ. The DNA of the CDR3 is TGTGCCAGCAGCTGGAATACCCTAGCGGGAGGGCCCCTAGGCGAGACCCAGTACTTC. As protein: CASSWNTLAGGPLGETQYF.

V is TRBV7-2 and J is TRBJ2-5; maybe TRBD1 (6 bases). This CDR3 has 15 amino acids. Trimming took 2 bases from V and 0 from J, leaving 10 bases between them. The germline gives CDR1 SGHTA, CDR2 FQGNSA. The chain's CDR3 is CASSLTGYYQETQYF. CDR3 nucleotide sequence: TGTGCCAGCAGCTTAACAGGGTATTACCAAGAGACCCAGTACTTC.

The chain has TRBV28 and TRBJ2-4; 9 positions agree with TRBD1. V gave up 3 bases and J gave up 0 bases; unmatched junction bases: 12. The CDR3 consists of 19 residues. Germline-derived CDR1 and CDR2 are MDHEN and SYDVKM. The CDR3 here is CASSFSLGWDRVAKNIQYF. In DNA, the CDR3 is TGTGCCAGCAGTTTTAGTCTTGGGTGGGACAGGGTAGCCAAAAACATTCAGTACTTC. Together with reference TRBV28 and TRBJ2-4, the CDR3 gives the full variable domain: DVKVTQSSRYLVKRTGEKVFLECVQDMDHENMFWYRQDPGLGLRLIYFSYDVKMKEKGDIPEGYSVSREKKERFSLILESASTNQTSMYLCASSFSLGWDRVAKNIQYFGAGTRLSVL.

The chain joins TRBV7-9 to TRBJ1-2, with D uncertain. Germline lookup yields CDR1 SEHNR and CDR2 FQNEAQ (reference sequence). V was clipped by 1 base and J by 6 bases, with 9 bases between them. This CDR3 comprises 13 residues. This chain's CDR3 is CASSLGGADGYTF. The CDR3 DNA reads TGTGCCAGCAGCTTAGGCGGAGCGGATGGCTACACCTTC.

CDR3 sequence: CASTLAGGTDTQYF. The CDR3 DNA is TGTGCCAGTACATTAGCGGGAGGGACAGATACGCAGTATTTT. J is TRBJ2-3 and V is TRBV28; 11 bases match TRBD2. CDR1 is MDHEN and CDR2 is SYDVKM in the germline V gene. CDR3 size: 14 residues. J gave up 3 bases and V 9 bases, and 5 bases lay outside the gene matches. Looking up the rest from reference TRBV28 and TRBJ2-3 gives the full variable domain: DVKVTQSSRYLVKRTGEKVFLECVQDMDHENMFWYRQDPGLGLRLIYFSYDVKMKEKGDIPEGYSVSREKKERFSLILESASTNQTSMYLCASTLAGGTDTQYFGPGTRLTVL.

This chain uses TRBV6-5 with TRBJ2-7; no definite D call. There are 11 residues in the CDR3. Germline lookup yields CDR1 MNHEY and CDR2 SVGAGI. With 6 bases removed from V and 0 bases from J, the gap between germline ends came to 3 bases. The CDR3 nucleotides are TGTGCCAGCAGGGCCTCCTACGAGCAGTACTTC. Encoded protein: CASRASYEQYF.

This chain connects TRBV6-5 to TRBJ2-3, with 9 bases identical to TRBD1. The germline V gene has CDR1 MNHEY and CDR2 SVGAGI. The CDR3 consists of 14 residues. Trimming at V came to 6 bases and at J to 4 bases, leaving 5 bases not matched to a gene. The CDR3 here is CASSLGQGSDTQYF. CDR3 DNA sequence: TGTGCCAGCAGCTTGGGACAGGGATCAGATACGCAGTATTTT.

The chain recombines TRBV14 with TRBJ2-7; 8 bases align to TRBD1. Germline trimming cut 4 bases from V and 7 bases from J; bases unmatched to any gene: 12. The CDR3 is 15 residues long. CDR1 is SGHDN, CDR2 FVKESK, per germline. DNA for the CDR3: TGTGCCAGCAGCCCCATAGGACAGGGAGCGAGTGAGCAGTACTTC. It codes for CASSPIGQGASEQYF.

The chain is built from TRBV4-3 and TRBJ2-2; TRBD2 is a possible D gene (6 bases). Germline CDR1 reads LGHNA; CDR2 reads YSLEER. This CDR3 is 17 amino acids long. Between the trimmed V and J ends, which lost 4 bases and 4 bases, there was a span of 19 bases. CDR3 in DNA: TGCGCCAGCAGCCTGAGTAGGGCGGGATCGGGCACCGGGGAGCTGTTTTTT. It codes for CASSLSRAGSGTGELFF.

CDR3 residues: CASSVVTLDTQYF. DNA for the CDR3: TGTGCCAGCAGCGTAGTGACGCTAGATACGCAGTATTTT. The chain couples TRBV9 to TRBJ2-3; D call uncertain. The CDR3 has 13 amino acids. Germline V gene sequence: CDR1 SGDLS, CDR2 YYNGEE. Trimming removed 0 bases at V and 5 bases at J, with 7 bases between.

The CDR3 DNA reads as TGCGCCAGCAGTGCTCCAGGGGGAACTGAAGCTTTCTTT. Translated, it gives CASSAPGGTEAFF. This chain uses TRBV10-2 with TRBJ1-1; 7 bases fit TRBD1. The CDR3 is 13 residues long. The germline V gene has CDR1 WSHSY and CDR2 SAAADI. V lost 4 bases and J lost 5; bases outside the gene matches: 4.